The 3 T cell receptor beta chains in this list originate from one sample, sequenced in a study of blood T cells in healthy people across ages. Combining a sample-barcoded 5' primer with a J-beta primer mix, a second PCR ran for about 7 to 12 cycles. One entry per CDR3 protein, called by TCRdb with MiXCR from the 5' RACE reads. The sample lists 850,000 to 1,300,000 distinct CDR3 sequences, 40% to 55% occurring once. The sequenced sample was blood. Every receptor here comes from a woman in her sixties or seventies in good health.

The chain recombines TRBV11-2 with TRBJ2-2; D gene uncertain. This CDR3 contains 16 residues. Germline CDR1 SGHAT, CDR2 FQNNGV. V dropped 1 base and J dropped 7 bases, with 16 bases sitting between them. The CDR3 is CASSLVSSSNNGELFF. CDR3 DNA: TGTGCCAGCAGCTTAGTCTCTAGTAGTAATAACGGGGAGCTGTTTTTT.

Many counts were recorded for this clonotype. This chain uses TRBV7-3 with TRBJ2-3; D remains ambiguous. The V and J ends lost 5 bases and 0 bases respectively, with 9 bases between them. Germline V gene lookup returns CDR1 SGHTA and CDR2 FQGTGA. This CDR3 comprises 14 residues. CDR3 nucleotide sequence: TGTGCCAGCAGCAGGAGTGGGAGCACAGATACGCAGTATTTT. Translating gives CASSRSGSTDTQYF.

The V gene is TRBV10-3, the J gene TRBJ1-1; D is unresolved. Trimming left V 3 bases short and J 3 bases short, with 11 bases between. In germline, CDR1 is ENHRY, CDR2 SYGVKD. This CDR3 is 14 amino acids long. The chain's CDR3 is CAISDFNTHTEAFF. In DNA, the CDR3 is TGTGCCATCAGTGATTTTAACACGCACACTGAAGCTTTCTTT.